The present T cell receptor (beta chain) was sequenced within a study of blood T cell repertoires in COVID-19. Whole-study context: Sites across the United States, Italy and Spain contributed samples from acute and convalescent COVID-19.

Libraries were prepared by immunoSEQ multiplex PCR; TCRdb keeps only in-frame clonotypes and omits some of them. The data contain 250,000 to 350,000 clones, 90% of them singletons. CDR1 is SNHLY and CDR2 is FYNNEI in the germline V gene. V gave up 6 bases and J gave up 0 bases; unmatched junction bases: 11. This CDR3 spans 18 amino acids. This chain links TRBV2 with TRBJ1-5, with 10 bases identical to TRBD1. This TCR derives from a woman aged 18-29 years with acute COVID-19. Sequences were obtained from PBMCs or T cells enriched from blood (not recorded which). The CDR3: CASSAGQGPSYSNQPQHF. CDR3 nucleotides: TGTGCCAGCAGCGCGGGACAGGGGCCCTCCTATAGCAATCAGCCCCAGCATTTT.